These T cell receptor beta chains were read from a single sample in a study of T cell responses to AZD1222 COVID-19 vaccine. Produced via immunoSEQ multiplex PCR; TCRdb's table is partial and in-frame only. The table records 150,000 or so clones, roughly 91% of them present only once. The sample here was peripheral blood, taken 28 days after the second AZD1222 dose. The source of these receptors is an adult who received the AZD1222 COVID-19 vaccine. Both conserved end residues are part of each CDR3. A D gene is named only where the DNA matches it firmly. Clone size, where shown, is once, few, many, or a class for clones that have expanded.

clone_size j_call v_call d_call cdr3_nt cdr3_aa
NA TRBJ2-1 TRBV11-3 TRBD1 TGTGCCAGCAGCCGCGGACAGGGCAATGAGCAGTTCTTC CASSRGQGNEQFF
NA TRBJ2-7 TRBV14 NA TGTGCCAGCAGCCAAGCACAGGCCTCCCTGGGGGAGCAGTACTTC CASSQAQASLGEQYF
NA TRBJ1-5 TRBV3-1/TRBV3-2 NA TGTGCCAGCAGCCTCGACGGGGGGAGCAATCAGCCCCAGCATTTT CASSLDGGSNQPQHF
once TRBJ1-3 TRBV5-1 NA TGCGCCAGCAGCTTTTCGACCAGCACTCACTCTGGAAACACCATATATTTT CASSFSTSTHSGNTIYF
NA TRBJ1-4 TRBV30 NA TGTGCCTGGAGTGTAAACGGAGGAGGTGAAAAACTGTTTTTT CAWSVNGGGEKLFF
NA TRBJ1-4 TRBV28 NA TGTGCCAGCCACTCTCAGGGACGCAATGAAAAACTGTTTTTT CASHSQGRNEKLFF
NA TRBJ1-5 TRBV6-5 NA TGTGCCAGCAGTTACTCAGTACAGTCAAATCAGCCCCAGCATTTT CASSYSVQSNQPQHF
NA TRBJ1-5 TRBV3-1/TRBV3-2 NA TGTGCCAGCAGCCAAGGGGACGGGAATCAGCCCCAGCATTTT CASSQGDGNQPQHF
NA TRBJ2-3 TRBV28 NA TGTGCCAGCGCGGGGACCGCCGGTGAGGGTGGGTATTTT CASAGTAGEGGYF
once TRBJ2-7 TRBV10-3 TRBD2 TGTGCCATCAGTGAGTCACGGCTAGCGGGGACCGAGCAGTACTTC CAISESRLAGTEQYF
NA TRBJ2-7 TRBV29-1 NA TGCAGCGTTTCTTCACCCCGGGACGGCTACGAGCAGTACTTC CSVSSPRDGYEQYF
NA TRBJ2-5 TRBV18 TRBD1 TGTGCCAGCCTCAGGACAGGGGGCCAAGAGACCCAGTACTTC CASLRTGGQETQYF
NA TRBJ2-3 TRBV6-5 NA TGTGCCAGCAGCCCAATCACCCCGGTTTCAGATACGCAGTATTTT CASSPITPVSDTQYF
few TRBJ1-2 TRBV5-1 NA TGCGCCAGCAGCCAAACCGAAGCGGGAGGGTCCTATGGCTACACCTTC CASSQTEAGGSYGYTF
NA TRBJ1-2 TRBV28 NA TGTGCCAGCAGTATCCCCAGGGGAAACTATGGCTACACCTTC CASSIPRGNYGYTF
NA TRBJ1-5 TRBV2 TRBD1 TGTGCCAGCAGTCCGGACAGGGGGGGAAAACAGCCCCAGCATTTT CASSPDRGGKQPQHF
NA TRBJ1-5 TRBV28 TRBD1 TGTGCCAGCAGTTTAACGGGGGACAGTTCCAATCAGCCCCAGCATTTT CASSLTGDSSNQPQHF
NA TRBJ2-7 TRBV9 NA TGTGCCAGCAGCGGCGGTCTAGTAGGATACGAGCAGTACTTC CASSGGLVGYEQYF